A single sample gave rise to the 13 T cell receptor beta chains below, sequenced in a study of T cell changes during pregnancy in multiple sclerosis. Assay used: immunoSEQ multiplex PCR; TCRdb lists only in-frame clones, some missing. Of about 72,000 clones in the sample, about 89% are singletons; the top ten hold around 0.9%. Material: peripheral blood, obtained in the second trimester of pregnancy. The receptors were gathered from a female donor with multiple sclerosis, enrolled in a pregnancy study.

The chain links TRBV5-4 to TRBJ2-2; TRBD1 matches 8 bases. Trimming removed 1 base from V and 4 bases from J; junction bases left unmatched: 0. The CDR3 covers 14 residues. Germline lookup yields CDR1 SGHNT and CDR2 YYREEE (reference sequence). CDR3 sequence (DNA): TGTGCCAGCAGCTTGCAGGGGGCCACCGGGGAGCTGTTTTTT. Encoded protein: CASSLQGATGELFF.

This rearrangement joins TRBV19 to TRBJ1-6; a weak D match, TRBD1 (6 bases). V lost 5 bases and J 7 bases, leaving 15 bases between the germline ends. The CDR3 is made up of 15 amino acids. CDR1 LNHDA and CDR2 SQIVND come from the germline V gene (reference sequence). This CDR3 is CASSGGHMANSPLHF. CDR3 nucleotides: TGTGCCAGTAGTGGGGGACACATGGCGAATTCACCCCTCCACTTT.

V is TRBV28 and J is TRBJ2-2; D is unresolved. Germline V gene data show CDR1 as MDHEN and CDR2 as SYDVKM. This CDR3 has 13 residues. Trimming left V 8 bases short and J 2 bases short, with 9 bases between. CDR3 in amino acids: CASFEVNTGELFF. CDR3 DNA sequence: TGTGCCAGCTTTGAGGTAAACACCGGGGAGCTGTTTTTT. Drawing the rest from reference TRBV28 and TRBJ2-2, the complete variable domain is DVKVTQSSRYLVKRTGEKVFLECVQDMDHENMFWYRQDPGLGLRLIYFSYDVKMKEKGDIPEGYSVSREKKERFSLILESASTNQTSMYLCASFEVNTGELFFGEGSRLTVL.

Written as DNA, the CDR3 is TGTGCCAGCAGCCCCCCCGACAGGGGCACTGAAGCTTTCTTT. Protein product: CASSPPDRGTEAFF. The chain joins TRBV7-9 to TRBJ1-1; 8 bases are a match to TRBD1. The CDR3 totals 14 residues. Germline V gene data show CDR1 as SEHNR and CDR2 as FQNEAQ (reference sequence). The V gene end was trimmed by 5 bases and the J gene end by 4 bases; junction bases not matched to a gene: 6.

This clone appeared a few times. This chain connects TRBV10-1 to TRBJ1-6; D is undetermined. The V gene lost 8 bases and the J gene lost 4 bases, with 12 bases spanning the gap. The germline CDR1 and CDR2 sequences are WNHNN and SYGVQD (reference sequence). The CDR3 covers 14 residues. The CDR3 region has the DNA TGCGCCAGCCTAGACCGTCCTTATAATTCACCCCTCCACTTT. Amino acid sequence: CASLDRPYNSPLHF.

The chain has TRBV7-2 and TRBJ1-3; 7 positions agree with TRBD1. The V and J ends lost 5 bases and 4 bases, in that order; junction bases with no gene match: 20. Germline loops: CDR1 SGHTA, CDR2 FQGNSA. CDR3 size: 19 residues. The CDR3 bases are TGTGCCAGCAGCCGAGGGACAGCTAACCTCAGAACGGCAGGAAACACCATATATTTT. Translated: CASSRGTANLRTAGNTIYF.

This clone appeared once. This sequence joins TRBV9 and TRBJ2-3; 7 nucleotides agree with TRBD1. The junction had 4 bases not matched to a gene; V was cut back by 4 bases and J by 2 bases. This CDR3 has 14 amino acids. Germline CDR1 reads SGDLS; CDR2 reads YYNGEE. CDR3 DNA: TGTGCCAGCAGCCGGGGACAGCCCACAGATACGCAGTATTTT. Its protein product is CASSRGQPTDTQYF.

The chain is built from TRBV30 and TRBJ1-3; 7 bases line up with TRBD1. CDR1 and CDR2 (germline): GTSNPN, SVGIG (reference sequence). The V segment lost 1 base and the J segment 6 bases; nucleotides outside the gene matches: 6. The CDR3 has 14 amino acids. The CDR3 nucleotides read TGTGCCTGGAGTGGAGGGGGCGCAGAAAACACCATATATTTT. Translation gives CAWSGGGAENTIYF. Looking up the rest from reference TRBV30 and TRBJ1-3 gives the full variable domain: SQTIHQWPATLVQPVGSPLSLECTVEGTSNPNLYWYRQAAGRGLQLLFYSVGIGQISSEVPQNLSASRPQDRQFILSSKKLLLSDSGFYLCAWSGGGAENTIYFGEGSWLTVV.

The chain is built from TRBV18 and TRBJ1-2, with TRBD1 matching 10 bases. Germline V gene sequence: CDR1 KGHSH, CDR2 LQKENI. The CDR3 runs to 15 residues. The junction had 7 bases not matched to a gene; V was cut back by 3 bases and J by 6 bases. The CDR3 sequence: CASSPRQGARDGYTF. CDR3 sequence (DNA): TGTGCCAGCTCACCCCGACAGGGGGCGAGGGATGGCTACACCTTC. The full variable domain, in which reference TRBV18 and TRBJ1-2 provide the parts outside the CDR3, is NAGVMQNPRHLVRRRGQEARLRCSPMKGHSHVYWYRQLPEEGLKFMVYLQKENIIDESGMPKERFSAEFPKEGPSILRIQQVVRGDSAAYFCASSPRQGARDGYTFGSGTRLTVV.

The rearrangement uses TRBV12-5 and TRBJ1-2; D uncertain. CDR3 length: 12 residues. The V gene's germline CDR1 is LGHNT and CDR2 FRNRAP. Trimming left V 0 bases short and J 7 bases short, with 6 bases between. CDR3 nucleotide sequence: TGTGCTAGTGGTTTGGTACGGAGTGGCTACACCTTC. It codes for CASGLVRSGYTF.

The rearrangement joins TRBV11-3 to TRBJ2-3; 8 bases are shared with TRBD1. Germline CDR1 is SGHNT and CDR2 is YENEEA. With 4 bases clipped from V and 1 base from J, the junction kept 13 bases outside the gene matches. The CDR3 length is 18 residues. The CDR3 DNA is TGTGCCAGCAGCTCCCGACCTCCGACAGGGGTCGGCACAGATACGCAGTATTTT. This gives the protein CASSSRPPTGVGTDTQYF. The full variable domain, its missing parts supplied by reference TRBV11-3 and TRBJ2-3, is EAGVVQSPRYKIIEKKQPVAFWCNPISGHNTLYWYLQNLGQGPELLIRYENEEAVDDSQLPKDRFSAERLKGVDSTLKIQPAELGDSAVYLCASSSRPPTGVGTDTQYFGPGTRLTVL.

V gene TRBV2 combines with J gene TRBJ1-1; 8 nucleotides match TRBD1. Trimming cost V 6 bases and J 1 base; bases outside gene matches: 4. The CDR3 sequence is 14 residues long. The germline gives CDR1 SNHLY, CDR2 FYNNEI. The CDR3 coding sequence is TGTGCCAGCAGCAGACAGGGGAAGAACACTGAAGCTTTCTTT. It translates to CASSRQGKNTEAFF.

The chain uses TRBV7-2 and TRBJ1-2; unclear D gene. Germline V gives CDR1 SGHTA, CDR2 FQGNSA. The CDR3 loop spans 14 amino acids. The germline V and J ends were trimmed by 2 bases and 4 bases, with 11 bases remaining between them. Here the CDR3 DNA reads TGTGCCAGCAGCTTAAGACTGAACGGCTATGGCTACACCTTC. Its protein product is CASSLRLNGYGYTF.